The next 20 T cell receptor beta chains were all read from a single sample in a study of Ad26.COV2.S vaccination and SARS-CoV-2 variants. Assay: immunoSEQ multiplex PCR; the TCRdb copy retains only in-frame clones and omits some. The sample lists 250,000 or so clones, around 90% occurring once. Treatment indicated: about 20 received Ad26.COV2.S at low or high dose, single or two shots; about five received placebo; per-sample allocation not given. Sample collection was performed on day 63 after the first vaccine or placebo injection. The sequencing here drew on peripheral blood, taken in a trial of Ad26.COV2.S vaccine versus placebo. All receptors derive from a person aged 18-65 years who received the Ad26.COV2.S COVID-19 vaccine or a placebo.

The table lists this clone with a few counts. This chain uses TRBV14 with TRBJ2-3; D remains ambiguous. The CDR3 sequence is 18 residues long. Germline V gene data show CDR1 as SGHDN and CDR2 as FVKESK. V was clipped by 0 bases and J by 0 bases, with 16 bases between them. For the CDR3, the DNA is TGTGCCAGCAGCCAAGATTTGGGCGGTCTTGGGAGCACAGATACGCAGTATTTT. Its translation: CASSQDLGGLGSTDTQYF.

The chain employs TRBV18 and TRBJ1-4; tentatively, D is TRBD1 (6 bases). V shed 3 bases and J shed 5 bases, with 10 bases lying between them. There are 14 residues in the CDR3. CDR1 KGHSH and CDR2 LQKENI come from the germline V gene. The CDR3 region has the DNA TGTGCCAGCTCACCGGGAGGGGGAAATGAAAAACTGTTTTTT. Translated: CASSPGGGNEKLFF.

The rearrangement links TRBV7-9 to TRBJ2-7, with 7 bases lining up with TRBD2. J gave up 5 bases and V 5 bases, and 9 bases lay outside the gene matches. Germline CDR1 and CDR2: SEHNR and FQNEAQ (reference sequence). The length of the CDR3 is 14 residues. The DNA of the CDR3 is TGTGCCAGCAGCCGGGGAGGGCCCCTAGACGAGCAGTACGTC. Translation: CASSRGGPLDEQYV.

This rearrangement joins TRBV7-3 to TRBJ2-1, with a tentative D call TRBD2 (6 bases). The CDR3 runs to 12 residues. CDR1 and CDR2 (germline): SGHTA, FQGTGA. V lost 5 bases, J lost 7 bases, and 9 bases lay in between. The CDR3 protein is CASSKGTNEQFF. Written as DNA, the CDR3 is TGTGCCAGCAGCAAAGGGACTAATGAGCAGTTCTTC.

This chain connects TRBV6-2 or TRBV6-3 to TRBJ1-6, with D hard to call. Between the trimmed V and J ends, which lost 0 bases and 6 bases, there was a span of 12 bases. The germline CDR1 and CDR2 sequences are MNHEY and SVGEGT. The CDR3 consists of 16 residues. DNA for the CDR3: TGTGCCAGCAGTTACTCGGTCGCAGTAACTAATTCACCCCTCCACTTT. Its protein is CASSYSVAVTNSPLHF.

The V call is TRBV4-3, the J call TRBJ2-3; TRBD2 matches 11 bases. Germline-derived CDR1 and CDR2 are LGHNA and YSLEER. The V and J ends lost 4 bases and 2 bases, in that order; junction bases with no gene match: 8. The CDR3 length is 17 residues. The CDR3 sequence: CASSPTRLAGITDTQYF. For the CDR3, the DNA is TGCGCCAGCAGCCCAACCCGACTAGCGGGGATCACAGATACGCAGTATTTT.

This clone occurred once. V gene TRBV5-1 combines with J gene TRBJ1-1; D ambiguous. This CDR3 is built from 14 residues. Germline V gives CDR1 SGHRS, CDR2 YFSETQ. V was cut by 4 bases and J by 3 bases, with 13 bases left in between. CDR3 loop: CASSPAGPDTEAFF. DNA of the CDR3: TGCGCCAGCAGCCCCGCGGGCCCTGACACTGAAGCTTTCTTT.

The rearrangement links TRBV6-2 or TRBV6-3 to TRBJ1-5, with 11 bases that match TRBD1. Germline V gene data show CDR1 as MNHEY and CDR2 as SVGEGT. The CDR3 sequence is 16 residues long. V trimming: 4 bases; J trimming: 1 base; junction bases outside the gene matches: 3. The CDR3 is CASSFGQGASNQPQHF. CDR3 nucleotides: TGTGCCAGCAGTTTCGGACAGGGGGCAAGCAATCAGCCCCAGCATTTT.

V gene TRBV4-2 combines with J gene TRBJ1-2, with D maybe TRBD1 (5 bases). The CDR3 sequence is 16 residues long. The V gene lost 0 bases and the J gene lost 2 bases, with 13 bases spanning the gap. Germline CDR1 is LGHNA and CDR2 is YNFKEQ. This CDR3 reads CASSQDGAGINYGYTF. CDR3 in DNA: TGTGCCAGCAGCCAAGATGGCGCAGGGATAAACTATGGCTACACCTTC.

The CDR3: CASSVRAQETQYF. DNA for the CDR3: TGTGCCAGCAGCGTAAGGGCCCAAGAGACCCAGTACTTC. The chain uses TRBV9 and TRBJ2-5; D is ambiguous. Per germline, CDR1 SGDLS and CDR2 YYNGEE. Trimming stripped 1 base from V and 1 base from J, with 5 bases between. The CDR3 has 13 amino acids.

The V call is TRBV9, the J call TRBJ1-6; D may be TRBD1 (5 bases). This CDR3 spans 14 amino acids. The V end lost 0 bases, the J end lost 7 bases, and 8 bases lay between the germline ends. CDR1 and CDR2 from the germline V gene are SGDLS and YYNGEE. CDR3 DNA sequence: TGTGCCAGCAGCGTAGCGGGGGGGAATTCACCCCTCCACTTT. Translating it yields CASSVAGGNSPLHF.

The rearrangement links TRBV5-5 to TRBJ1-3, with D maybe TRBD1 (6 bases). This CDR3 has 15 amino acids. Germline V CDR1 and CDR2: SGHKS, YYEKEE (reference sequence). Trimming shortened V by 5 bases and J by 4 bases, and 16 bases separated the two germline ends. DNA of the CDR3: TGTGCCAGCAGTCAAACAGGGTCATTCGGAAACACCATATATTTT. Protein: CASSQTGSFGNTIYF.

The chain links TRBV19 to TRBJ1-3; perhaps TRBD1 as D (6 bases). The V and J ends lost 6 bases and 5 bases respectively, with 14 bases between them. The V gene's germline CDR1 is LNHDA and CDR2 SQIVND (reference sequence). The CDR3 has 14 residues. This CDR3 reads CASSPQGDRNTIYF. CDR3 DNA: TGTGCCAGTAGCCCACAGGGAGACAGAAACACCATATATTTT.

This chain links TRBV5-1 with TRBJ2-1; 8 bases align to TRBD2. V shed 0 bases, J shed 3 bases, and the junction held 5 bases outside the gene matches. Germline V gene data show CDR1 as SGHRS and CDR2 as YFSETQ. This CDR3 has 16 amino acids. CDR3 DNA: TGCGCCAGCAGCTTGGGGGGTAGCGGGAACTACAATGAGCAGTTCTTC. Translation: CASSLGGSGNYNEQFF.

The rearrangement joins TRBV7-2 to TRBJ1-3; 11 positions match TRBD1. The J segment lost 4 bases and the V segment lost 5 bases, leaving 4 bases of the junction unmatched. The CDR3 length is 15 residues. CDR1 SGHTA and CDR2 FQGNSA come from the germline V gene. CDR3 sequence: CASSRDRGSGNTIYF. The CDR3 nucleotides read TGTGCCAGCAGCCGGGACAGGGGGTCCGGAAACACCATATATTTT.

This clone was seen a few times. The rearrangement links TRBV6-5 to TRBJ2-3; D gene uncertain. The ends were cut back, 6 bases at V and 0 bases at J, with 10 bases in the middle. This CDR3 spans 14 amino acids. CDR1 MNHEY and CDR2 SVGAGI come from the germline V gene. The CDR3 here is CASRPSGSTDTQYF. In nucleotides, the CDR3 is TGTGCCAGCAGACCTAGTGGGAGCACAGATACGCAGTATTTT.

The chain links TRBV6-6 to TRBJ2-3; D not resolved. Trimming shortened V by 4 bases and J by 4 bases, and 12 bases separated the two germline ends. Germline CDR1 MNHNY, CDR2 SVGAGI (reference sequence). This CDR3 comprises 14 residues. CDR3 protein: CASSSPGRADTQYF. In DNA, the CDR3 is TGTGCCAGCAGTTCCCCCGGTCGAGCAGATACGCAGTATTTT.

This clone was counted once. V gene TRBV6-2 or TRBV6-3 combines with J gene TRBJ2-7, with 7 nucleotides matching TRBD1. Germline V CDR1 and CDR2: MNHEY, SVGEGT. V shed 4 bases, J shed 5 bases, and the junction held 5 bases outside the gene matches. The CDR3 is made up of 13 amino acids. The CDR3 DNA reads TGTGCCAGCAGTTTGACAGGGTTGCACGAGCAGTACTTC. Amino acid sequence: CASSLTGLHEQYF.

This chain uses TRBV6-5 with TRBJ1-2; no definite D call. Trimming removed 7 bases at V and 8 bases at J, with 14 bases between. The CDR3 runs to 12 residues. Germline V CDR1 and CDR2: MNHEY, SVGAGI. The CDR3: CASKSVAVGYTF. CDR3 coding DNA: TGTGCCAGCAAGTCCGTCGCTGTGGGCTACACCTTC.

The gene calls are TRBV24-1 and TRBJ1-5, with a tentative D call TRBD1 (6 bases). This CDR3 region has 13 residues. The germline V and J ends were trimmed by 5 bases and 6 bases, with 10 bases remaining between them. The germline CDR1 and CDR2 sequences are KGHDR and SFDVKD. CDR3 sequence reads: CATSGLQGQPQHF. CDR3 in DNA: TGTGCCACCAGTGGGCTACAGGGTCAGCCCCAGCATTTT.